These 10 T cell receptor beta chains were sequenced from one sample in a study of human T cells and chemical hapten exposure. TCRdb independently ran MiXCR on the RACE reads; one entry per CDR3 protein. The sample shows over 55,000 distinct CDR3 sequences, 11% of them seen only once. Described time point: patch test 3, about 24 weeks after DPC sensitization. Treatment of the sample: therapeutic diphenylcyclopropenone sensitization with weekly scalp DPC. The sample was whole blood, taken in connection with sensitization to the hapten diphenylcyclopropenone (DPC). These receptor sequences come from a woman in her forties or fifties with alopecia areata. Some clones in this sample may be carry-over from other donors' samples.

The DNA of the CDR3 is TGTGCCAGCAGTCTACAGTTCTCTGGAAACACCATATATTTT. Protein: CASSLQFSGNTIYF. The V and J genes are TRBV6-2 or TRBV6-3 and TRBJ1-3; D not certain. V was cut by 5 bases and J by 0 bases, with 8 bases left in between. The CDR3 sequence is 14 residues long. Germline CDR1 reads MNHEY; CDR2 reads SVGEGT.

In its sample, this clonotype was seen a few times. The chain recombines TRBV25-1 with TRBJ2-5, with D maybe TRBD1 (6 bases). This CDR3 contains 14 residues. The germline V gene has CDR1 MGHDK and CDR2 SYGVNS. The V gene lost 6 bases and the J gene lost 2 bases, with 13 bases spanning the gap. The CDR3 region has the DNA TGTGCCAGCAGCGACTGGGGGCGGCAAGAGACCCAGTACTTC. Its translation: CASSDWGRQETQYF.

The sample holds many counts of this clonotype. This sequence joins TRBV6-6 and TRBJ1-1; D remains ambiguous. The length of the CDR3 is 12 residues. V was shortened by 10 bases and J by 0 bases, with 9 bases between the two germline ends. The germline CDR1 and CDR2 sequences are MNHNY and SVGAGI (reference sequence). The CDR3 spells CATSTLNTEAFF. In DNA form, the CDR3 reads TGTGCCACCTCTACACTGAACACTGAAGCTTTCTTT.

This clonotype has at least ten counts. The chain employs TRBV28 and TRBJ1-2; D is perhaps TRBD1 (5 bases). This CDR3 is built from 12 residues. V dropped 7 bases and J dropped 8 bases, with 14 bases sitting between them. Germline CDR1 MDHEN, CDR2 SYDVKM. The CDR3 DNA follows: TGTGCCAGCACCGACAGAGTATGGGGCTACACCTTC. Translation: CASTDRVWGYTF.

In this sample, this clonotype turned up a few times. The J gene is TRBJ2-3, the V gene TRBV2; D is undetermined. The germline V and J ends were trimmed by 2 bases and 8 bases, with 5 bases remaining between them. The CDR3 has 11 amino acids. In germline, CDR1 is SNHLY, CDR2 FYNNEI. The CDR3 bases are TGTGCCAGCAGTGAAACGGGTACGCAGTATTTT. As protein: CASSETGTQYF.

The chain employs TRBV6-2 or TRBV6-3 and TRBJ2-7; either TRBD1 or TRBD2 may supply D (6 bases each). CDR3 size: 14 residues. From germline, CDR1 is MNHEY and CDR2 SVGEGT. V was shortened by 2 bases and J by 5 bases, with 13 bases between the two germline ends. CDR3 loop: CASSYMGGGHEQYF. The CDR3, as DNA: TGTGCCAGCAGTTACATGGGGGGCGGCCACGAGCAGTACTTC.

This clonotype was counted a few times. The gene calls are TRBV6-1 and TRBJ2-5; a possible D gene is TRBD1 (5 bases). The CDR3 is 15 residues long. V was shortened by 3 bases and J by 5 bases, with 16 bases between the two germline ends. CDR1 and CDR2 (germline): MNHNS, SASEGT. CDR3 protein: CASSEGNRPLETQYF. CDR3 DNA sequence: TGTGCCAGCAGTGAGGGGAACAGGCCCCTGGAGACCCAGTACTTC.

This clonotype appeared many times. The chain recombines TRBV5-1 with TRBJ2-3, with a weak D call TRBD1 (5 bases). Germline values: CDR1 SGHRS, CDR2 YFSETQ. With 0 bases removed from V and 2 bases from J, the gap between germline ends came to 10 bases. This CDR3 comprises 15 residues. The CDR3 protein is CASSLDRSPTDTQYF. CDR3 nucleotide sequence: TGCGCCAGCAGCTTGGACAGGAGCCCCACAGATACGCAGTATTTT.

This clonotype was seen at least ten times. Relative to the germline gene, one junction end is altered; a read error may explain this. The chain links TRBV6-2 or TRBV6-3 to TRBJ2-5; D call uncertain. The germline V gene has CDR1 MNHEY and CDR2 SVGEGT. The CDR3 consists of 11 residues. The CDR3 nucleotides are TGCGCCAGCAGCCAGCAAGAGACCCAGTACTTC. It specifies CASSQQETQYF.

This clonotype was seen a handful of times. In DNA, the CDR3 is TGTGCCAGCAGTCTTCAGACTAGCGGGGGGTCGGCCCAGTACTTC. This gives the protein CASSLQTSGGSAQYF. V usage is TRBV6-2 or TRBV6-3 and J usage is TRBJ2-5, with 13 nucleotides matching TRBD2. CDR3 length: 15 amino acids. Germline loops: CDR1 MNHEY, CDR2 SVGEGT. With 5 bases clipped from V and 9 bases from J, the junction kept 9 bases outside the gene matches.